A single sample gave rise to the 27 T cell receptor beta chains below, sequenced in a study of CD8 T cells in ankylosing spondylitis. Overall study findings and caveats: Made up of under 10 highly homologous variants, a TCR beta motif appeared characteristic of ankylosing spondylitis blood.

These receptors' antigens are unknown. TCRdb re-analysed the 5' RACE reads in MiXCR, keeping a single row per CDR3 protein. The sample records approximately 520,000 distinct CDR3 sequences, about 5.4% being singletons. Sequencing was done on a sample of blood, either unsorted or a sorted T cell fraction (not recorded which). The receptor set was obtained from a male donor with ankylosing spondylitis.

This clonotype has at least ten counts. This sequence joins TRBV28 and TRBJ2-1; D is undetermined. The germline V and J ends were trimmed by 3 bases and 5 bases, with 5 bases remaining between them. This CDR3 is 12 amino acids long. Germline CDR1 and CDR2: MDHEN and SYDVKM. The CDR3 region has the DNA TGTGCCAGCAGTTTTTGGGACAATGAGCAGTTCTTC. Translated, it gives CASSFWDNEQFF.

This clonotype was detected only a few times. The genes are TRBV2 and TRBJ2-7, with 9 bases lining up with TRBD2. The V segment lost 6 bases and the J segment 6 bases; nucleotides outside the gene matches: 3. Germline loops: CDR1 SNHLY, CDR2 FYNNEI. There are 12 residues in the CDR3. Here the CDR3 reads CASSTSGSEQYF. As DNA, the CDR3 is TGTGCCAGCAGCACTAGCGGGTCCGAGCAGTACTTC.

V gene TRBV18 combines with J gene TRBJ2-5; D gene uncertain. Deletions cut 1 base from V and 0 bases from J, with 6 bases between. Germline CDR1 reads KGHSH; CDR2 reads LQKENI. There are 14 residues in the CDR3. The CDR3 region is CASSPRKYQETQYF. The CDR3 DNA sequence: TGTGCCAGCTCACCACGTAAATACCAAGAGACCCAGTACTTC.

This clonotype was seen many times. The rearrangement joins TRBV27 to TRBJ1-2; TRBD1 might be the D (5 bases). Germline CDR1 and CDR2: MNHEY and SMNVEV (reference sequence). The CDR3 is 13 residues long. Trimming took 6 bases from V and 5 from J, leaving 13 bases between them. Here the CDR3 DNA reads TGTGCCAGCAGGACCGGGACTGGGTATGGCTACACCTTC. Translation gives CASRTGTGYGYTF.

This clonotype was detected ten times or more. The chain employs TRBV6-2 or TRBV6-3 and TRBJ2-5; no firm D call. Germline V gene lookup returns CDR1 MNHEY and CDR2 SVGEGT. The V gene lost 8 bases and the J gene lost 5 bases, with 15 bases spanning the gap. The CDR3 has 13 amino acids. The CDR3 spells CASGYTTGETQYF. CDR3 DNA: TGTGCCAGCGGGTACACAACCGGGGAGACCCAGTACTTC.

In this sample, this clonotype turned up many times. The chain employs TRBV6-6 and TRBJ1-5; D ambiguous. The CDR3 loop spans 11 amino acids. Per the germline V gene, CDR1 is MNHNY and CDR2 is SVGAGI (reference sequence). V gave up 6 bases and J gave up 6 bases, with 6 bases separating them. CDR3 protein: CASSRGQPQHF. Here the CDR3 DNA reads TGTGCCAGCAGCCGAGGTCAGCCCCAGCATTTT.

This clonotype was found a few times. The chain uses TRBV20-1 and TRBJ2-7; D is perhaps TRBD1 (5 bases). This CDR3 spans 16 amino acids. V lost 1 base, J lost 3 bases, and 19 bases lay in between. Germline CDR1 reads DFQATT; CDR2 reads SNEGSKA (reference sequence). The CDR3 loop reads CSARGHGRAISYEQYF. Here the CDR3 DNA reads TGCAGTGCTAGAGGGCATGGCAGGGCCATTAGCTACGAGCAGTACTTC.

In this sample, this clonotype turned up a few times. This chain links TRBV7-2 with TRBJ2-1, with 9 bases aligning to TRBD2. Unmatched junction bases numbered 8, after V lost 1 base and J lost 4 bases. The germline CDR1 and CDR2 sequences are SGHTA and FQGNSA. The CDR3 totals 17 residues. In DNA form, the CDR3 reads TGTGCCAGCAGCTTAGTAGGACTAGCGTCCACTTACAATGAGCAGTTCTTC. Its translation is CASSLVGLASTYNEQFF. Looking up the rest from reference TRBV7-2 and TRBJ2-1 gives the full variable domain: GAGVSQSPSNKVTEKGKDVELRCDPISGHTALYWYRQSLGQGLEFLIYFQGNSAPDKSGLPSDRFSAERTGGSVSTLTIQRTQQEDSAVYLCASSLVGLASTYNEQFFGPGTRLTVL.

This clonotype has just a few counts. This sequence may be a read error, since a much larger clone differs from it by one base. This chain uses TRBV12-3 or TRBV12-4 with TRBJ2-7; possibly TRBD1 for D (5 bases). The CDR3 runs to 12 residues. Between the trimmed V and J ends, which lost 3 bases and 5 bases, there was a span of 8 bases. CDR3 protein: CASSFWGDEQYF. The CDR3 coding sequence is TGTGCCAGCAGTTTTTGGGGCGACGAGCAGTACTTC.

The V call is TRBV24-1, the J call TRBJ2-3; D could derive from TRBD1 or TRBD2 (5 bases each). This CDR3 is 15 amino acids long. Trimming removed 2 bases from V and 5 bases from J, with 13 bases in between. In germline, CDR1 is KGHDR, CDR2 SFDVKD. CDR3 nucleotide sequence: TGTGCCACCAGTGATTGGGACCTACAGCGAGATACGCAGTATTTT. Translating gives CATSDWDLQRDTQYF.

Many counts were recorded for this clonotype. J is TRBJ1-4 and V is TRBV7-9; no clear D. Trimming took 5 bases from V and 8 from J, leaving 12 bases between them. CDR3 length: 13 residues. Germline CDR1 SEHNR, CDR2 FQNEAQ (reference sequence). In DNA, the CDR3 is TGTGCCAGCAGCCGTCGAGGAGGGGAAAAACTGTTTTTT. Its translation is CASSRRGGEKLFF.

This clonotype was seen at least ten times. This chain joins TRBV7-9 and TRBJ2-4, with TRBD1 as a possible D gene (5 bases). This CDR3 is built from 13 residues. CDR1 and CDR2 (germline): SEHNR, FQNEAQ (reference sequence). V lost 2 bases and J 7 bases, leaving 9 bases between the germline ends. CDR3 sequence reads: CASSLIAGNIQYF. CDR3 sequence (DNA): TGTGCCAGCAGCTTAATAGCAGGGAACATTCAGTACTTC.

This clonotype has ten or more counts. CDR3 amino acids: CASSENRGGYDIQYF. The DNA of the CDR3 is TGTGCCAGCAGTGAAAACAGGGGAGGGTATGACATTCAGTACTTC. The chain couples TRBV25-1 to TRBJ2-4; D is perhaps TRBD1 or TRBD2 (7 bases each). CDR3 length: 15 amino acids. Germline V CDR1 and CDR2: MGHDK, SYGVNS. Deletions cut 2 bases from V and 8 bases from J, with 16 bases between.

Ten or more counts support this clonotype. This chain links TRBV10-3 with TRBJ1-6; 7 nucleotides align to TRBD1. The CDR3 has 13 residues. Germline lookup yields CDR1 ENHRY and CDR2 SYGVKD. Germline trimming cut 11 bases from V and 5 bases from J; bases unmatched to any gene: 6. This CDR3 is CAERGHDNSPLHF. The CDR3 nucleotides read TGTGCCGAGAGGGGGCACGATAATTCACCCCTCCACTTT.

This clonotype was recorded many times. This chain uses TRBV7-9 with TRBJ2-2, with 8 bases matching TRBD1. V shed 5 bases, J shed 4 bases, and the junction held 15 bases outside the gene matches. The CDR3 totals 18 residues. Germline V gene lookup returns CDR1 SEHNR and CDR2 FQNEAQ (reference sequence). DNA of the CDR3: TGTGCCAGCAGCACCCCCAGAAGGGCCGGACAGGGCACCGGGGAGCTGTTTTTT. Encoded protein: CASSTPRRAGQGTGELFF.

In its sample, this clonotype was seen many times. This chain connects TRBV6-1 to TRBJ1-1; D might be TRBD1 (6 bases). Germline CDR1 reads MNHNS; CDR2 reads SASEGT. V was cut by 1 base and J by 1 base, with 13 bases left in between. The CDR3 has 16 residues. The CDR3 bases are TGTGCCAGCAGTGAAGTACAGGGACTCCCGAACACTGAAGCTTTCTTT. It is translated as CASSEVQGLPNTEAFF.

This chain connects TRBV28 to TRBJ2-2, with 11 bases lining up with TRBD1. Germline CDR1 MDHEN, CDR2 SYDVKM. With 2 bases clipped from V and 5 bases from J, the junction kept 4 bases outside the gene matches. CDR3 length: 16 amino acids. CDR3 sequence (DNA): TGTGCCAGCAGTTTAGCTGGGACAGGGGGAACCGGGGAGCTGTTTTTT. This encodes CASSLAGTGGTGELFF.

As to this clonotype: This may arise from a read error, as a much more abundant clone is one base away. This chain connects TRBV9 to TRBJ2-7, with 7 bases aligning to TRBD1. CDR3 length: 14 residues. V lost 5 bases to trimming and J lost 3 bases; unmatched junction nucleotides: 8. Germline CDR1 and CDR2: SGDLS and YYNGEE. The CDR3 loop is CASRPRDSYYEQYF. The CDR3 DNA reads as TGTGCCAGCAGACCCCGGGACAGCTACTACGAGCAGTACTTC.

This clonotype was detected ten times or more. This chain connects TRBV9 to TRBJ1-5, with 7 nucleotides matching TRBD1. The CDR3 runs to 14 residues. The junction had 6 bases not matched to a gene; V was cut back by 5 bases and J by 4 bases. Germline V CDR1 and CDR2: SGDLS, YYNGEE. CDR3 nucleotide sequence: TGTGCCAGCAGTCCGGGACAGAAGAATCAGCCCCAGCATTTT. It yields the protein CASSPGQKNQPQHF.

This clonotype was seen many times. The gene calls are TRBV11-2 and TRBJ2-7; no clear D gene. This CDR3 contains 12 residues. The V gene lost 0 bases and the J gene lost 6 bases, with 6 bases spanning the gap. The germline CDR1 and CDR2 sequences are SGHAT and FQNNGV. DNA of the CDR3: TGTGCCAGCAGCTTAGACTTCTCCGAGCAGTACTTC. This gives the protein CASSLDFSEQYF. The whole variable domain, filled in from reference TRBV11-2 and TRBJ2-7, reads EAGVAQSPRYKIIEKRQSVAFWCNPISGHATLYWYQQILGQGPKLLIQFQNNGVVDDSQLPKDRFSAERLKGVDSTLKIQPAKLEDSAVYLCASSLDFSEQYFGPGTRLTVT.

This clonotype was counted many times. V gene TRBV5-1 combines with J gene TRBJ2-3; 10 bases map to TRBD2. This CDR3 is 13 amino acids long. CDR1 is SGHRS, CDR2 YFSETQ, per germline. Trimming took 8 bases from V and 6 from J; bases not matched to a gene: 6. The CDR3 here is CASCLAGDDTQYF. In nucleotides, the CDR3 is TGCGCCAGTTGTCTAGCGGGAGACGATACGCAGTATTTT. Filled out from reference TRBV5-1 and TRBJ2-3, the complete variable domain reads KAGVTQTPRYLIKTRGQQVTLSCSPISGHRSVSWYQQTPGQGLQFLFEYFSETQRNKGNFPGRFSGRQFSNSRSEMNVSTLELGDSALYLCASCLAGDDTQYFGPGTRLTVL.

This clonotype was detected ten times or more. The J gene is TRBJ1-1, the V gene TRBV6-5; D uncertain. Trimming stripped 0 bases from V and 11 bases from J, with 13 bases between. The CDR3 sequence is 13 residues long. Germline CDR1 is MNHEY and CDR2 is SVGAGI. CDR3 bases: TGTGCCAGCAGTTACTCGGCGGTGAGCGGGGCTTTCTTT. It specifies CASSYSAVSGAFF.

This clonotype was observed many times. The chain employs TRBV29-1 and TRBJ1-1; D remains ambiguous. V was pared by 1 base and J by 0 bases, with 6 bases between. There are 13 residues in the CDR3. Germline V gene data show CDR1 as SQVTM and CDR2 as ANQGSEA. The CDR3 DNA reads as TGCAGCGTTGAAGGCCAGCTGAACACTGAAGCTTTCTTT. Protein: CSVEGQLNTEAFF.

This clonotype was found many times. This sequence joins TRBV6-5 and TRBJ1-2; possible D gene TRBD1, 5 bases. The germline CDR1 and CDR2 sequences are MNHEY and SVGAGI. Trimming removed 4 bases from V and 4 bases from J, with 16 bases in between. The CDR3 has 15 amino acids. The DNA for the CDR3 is TGTGCCAGCAGTTTTCGGGGCAGAGGAGGCTATGGCTACACCTTC. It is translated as CASSFRGRGGYGYTF.

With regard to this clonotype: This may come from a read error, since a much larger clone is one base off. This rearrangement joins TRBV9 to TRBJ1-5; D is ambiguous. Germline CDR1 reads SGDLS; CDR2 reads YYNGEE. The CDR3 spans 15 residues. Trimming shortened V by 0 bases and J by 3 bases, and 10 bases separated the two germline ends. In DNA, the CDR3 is TGTGCCAGCAGCGTAGGGGGATATTACAATCAGCCCCAGCATTTT. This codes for CASSVGGYYNQPQHF.

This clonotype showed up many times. CDR3 nucleotide sequence: TGTGCCAGCAGCCCAGGGTGGGGAAATGGGGAAGCTTTCTTT. This sequence encodes CASSPGWGNGEAFF. This chain joins TRBV7-2 and TRBJ1-1, with D tentatively TRBD1 (5 bases). V was pared by 5 bases and J by 8 bases, with 18 bases between. The CDR3 runs 14 residues. CDR1 and CDR2 from the germline V gene are SGHTA and FQGNSA.

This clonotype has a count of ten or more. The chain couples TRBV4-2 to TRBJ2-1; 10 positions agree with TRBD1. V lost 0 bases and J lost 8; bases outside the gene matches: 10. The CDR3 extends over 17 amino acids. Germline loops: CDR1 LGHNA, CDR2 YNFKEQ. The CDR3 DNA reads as TGTGCCAGCAGCCAAGATCCTGCGACAGGGGGCGGCGATGAGCAGTTCTTC. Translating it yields CASSQDPATGGGDEQFF.